The 16 T cell receptor beta chains presented below share a single source sample, sequenced in a study of identical twins. TCRdb fed the 5' RACE reads into MiXCR, producing one record per CDR3 protein. The data show about 790,000 distinct CDR3 sequences, 15% to 20% seen once. These data were also reused for a study on T cells expressing NK-cell markers.

Sequencing used PBMCs. The receptors come from a woman aged 18-35 years in good health.

The sample holds a few counts of this clonotype. The DNA for the CDR3 is TGTGCCAGCAGCTTCAGAGCTACAGAGACCCAGTACTTC. Protein: CASSFRATETQYF. The chain uses TRBV5-5 and TRBJ2-5; D is unresolved. Deletions cut 2 bases from V and 4 bases from J, with 9 bases between. Germline CDR1 and CDR2: SGHKS and YYEKEE (reference sequence). This CDR3 is 13 amino acids long.

The chain has TRBV7-9 and TRBJ2-1; 7 nucleotides align to TRBD2. The V segment lost 5 bases and the J segment 5 bases; nucleotides outside the gene matches: 12. This CDR3 comprises 16 residues. The V gene's germline CDR1 is SEHNR and CDR2 FQNEAQ (reference sequence). The CDR3 region has the DNA TGTGCCAGCAGCCCTCCGAGTCTAGCGGACAACAATGAGCAGTTCTTC. Translated: CASSPPSLADNNEQFF.

This clonotype was recorded a few times. The V gene is TRBV10-3, the J gene TRBJ2-5, with 12 nucleotides matching TRBD2. Germline CDR1 reads ENHRY; CDR2 reads SYGVKD. The CDR3 runs 17 residues. V lost 6 bases to trimming and J lost 5 bases; unmatched junction nucleotides: 13. The CDR3 DNA is TGTGCCATCAGCGAGACTAGCGGGGGCTCTTTGGGGGAGACCCAGTACTTC. This codes for CAISETSGGSLGETQYF.

The chain couples TRBV15 to TRBJ2-5; TRBD2 aligns across 13 bases. V gave up 7 bases and J gave up 1 base; unmatched junction bases: 6. CDR3 length: 16 residues. From germline, CDR1 is LNHNV and CDR2 YYDKDF (reference sequence). CDR3 sequence: CATTPGLAGSQETQYF. The CDR3, as DNA: TGTGCCACCACCCCGGGACTAGCGGGGTCCCAAGAGACCCAGTACTTC.

V is TRBV5-6 and J is TRBJ2-7; 8 nucleotides line up with TRBD2. The CDR3 covers 15 residues. V lost 2 bases and J lost 0; bases outside the gene matches: 4. Germline V gene sequence: CDR1 SGHDT, CDR2 YYEEEE. CDR3 coding DNA: TGTGCCAGCAGCTTCCCGACTAGCGACTCCTACGAGCAGTACTTC. Residues: CASSFPTSDSYEQYF.

This clonotype was recorded a few times. This chain links TRBV7-2 with TRBJ1-6; the D is unclear. Germline V CDR1 and CDR2: SGHTA, FQGNSA. Trimming took 5 bases from V and 7 from J, leaving 21 bases between them. The CDR3 has 17 residues. DNA for the CDR3: TGTGCCAGCAGCCGACCTAAATCGGGAAATAGAAATTCACCCCTCCACTTT. It codes for CASSRPKSGNRNSPLHF.

V is TRBV7-9 and J is TRBJ1-1; D unclear. The germline V and J ends were trimmed by 5 bases and 0 bases, with 19 bases remaining between them. This CDR3 has 17 amino acids. Per germline, CDR1 SEHNR and CDR2 FQNEAQ (reference sequence). The CDR3 DNA is TGTGCCAGCAGCCGTGGACGGACCTTGGGGTTGAACACTGAAGCTTTCTTT. Amino acids: CASSRGRTLGLNTEAFF.

This clonotype was counted a few times. This sequence joins TRBV6-6 and TRBJ2-7; no firm D call. There are 13 residues in the CDR3. Trimming pared 5 bases from V and 4 bases from J, leaving 12 bases between. The V gene's germline CDR1 is MNHNY and CDR2 SVGAGI (reference sequence). For the CDR3, the DNA is TGTGCCAGCAGTAGTCCCGATGGGTACGAGCAGTACTTC. It specifies CASSSPDGYEQYF.

This clonotype was recorded at least ten times. The V gene is TRBV12-3 or TRBV12-4, the J gene TRBJ1-3, with D uncertain. Trimming removed 5 bases at V and 3 bases at J, with 2 bases between. The CDR3 runs to 11 residues. CDR3 bases: TGTGCCAGCAGTGGTGGAAACACCATATATTTT. This gives the protein CASSGGNTIYF.

This clonotype was seen more than once but under ten times. The chain uses TRBV6-5 and TRBJ2-7, with D maybe TRBD1 (5 bases). The CDR3 is 14 amino acids. Germline-derived CDR1 and CDR2 are MNHEY and SVGAGI. The V end lost 0 bases, the J end lost 2 bases, and 8 bases lay between the germline ends. In nucleotides, the CDR3 is TGTGCCAGCAGTTACTCGTGGGGCCCCTACGAGCAGTACTTC. Its translation is CASSYSWGPYEQYF.

This clonotype was detected ten times or more. The rearrangement links TRBV20-1 to TRBJ1-1, with D perhaps TRBD1 (5 bases). With 5 bases removed from V and 2 bases from J, the gap between germline ends came to 12 bases. The germline V gene has CDR1 DFQATT and CDR2 SNEGSKA (reference sequence). This CDR3 is built from 13 residues. The CDR3 is CSAGGGVNTEAFF. DNA for the CDR3: TGCAGTGCTGGGGGAGGGGTAAACACTGAAGCTTTCTTT.

This clonotype occurred a few times. The rearrangement links TRBV12-3 or TRBV12-4 to TRBJ2-7; D gene uncertain. The CDR3 sequence is 14 residues long. V dropped 2 bases and J dropped 2 bases, with 10 bases sitting between them. The chain's CDR3 is CASSLKEWTYEQYF. The CDR3 coding sequence is TGTGCCAGCAGTTTAAAGGAGTGGACCTACGAGCAGTACTTC.

This clonotype was picked up a small number of times. The chain carries TRBV7-2 and TRBJ2-1; 7 positions match TRBD2. The J segment lost 5 bases and the V segment lost 5 bases, leaving 12 bases of the junction unmatched. The CDR3 loop spans 16 amino acids. Germline CDR1 reads SGHTA; CDR2 reads FQGNSA. The CDR3 coding sequence is TGTGCCAGCAGCCTCTGGGCGCTGCGGGAGAACAATGAGCAGTTCTTC. As protein: CASSLWALRENNEQFF.

The gene calls are TRBV11-2 and TRBJ2-1; D possibly corresponds to TRBD2 (9 bases). The germline V gene has CDR1 SGHAT and CDR2 FQNNGV. Trimming removed 4 bases from V and 1 base from J, with 17 bases in between. There are 17 residues in the CDR3. In nucleotides, the CDR3 is TGTGCCAGCAGCTCAGGGGGCGGGGGGGAGTCCTACAATGAGCAGTTCTTC. It codes for CASSSGGGGESYNEQFF.

In its sample, this clonotype was seen a few times. The chain carries TRBV20-1 and TRBJ2-1; 8 bases map to TRBD2. Germline lookup yields CDR1 DFQATT and CDR2 SNEGSKA (reference sequence). The CDR3 has 14 residues. V shed 5 bases, J shed 3 bases, and the junction held 6 bases outside the gene matches. This chain's CDR3 is CSADKRGLYNEQFF. Written as DNA, the CDR3 is TGCAGTGCTGACAAGCGGGGGCTCTACAATGAGCAGTTCTTC.

The rearrangement joins TRBV7-9 to TRBJ2-5; either TRBD1 or TRBD2 may supply D (5 bases each). CDR1 is SEHNR and CDR2 is FQNEAQ in the germline V gene (reference sequence). CDR3 length: 14 residues. V lost 5 bases, J lost 2 bases, and 12 bases lay in between. Written as DNA, the CDR3 is TGTGCCAGCAGCCAGGGTACGGGGCAAGAGACCCAGTACTTC. This sequence encodes CASSQGTGQETQYF.